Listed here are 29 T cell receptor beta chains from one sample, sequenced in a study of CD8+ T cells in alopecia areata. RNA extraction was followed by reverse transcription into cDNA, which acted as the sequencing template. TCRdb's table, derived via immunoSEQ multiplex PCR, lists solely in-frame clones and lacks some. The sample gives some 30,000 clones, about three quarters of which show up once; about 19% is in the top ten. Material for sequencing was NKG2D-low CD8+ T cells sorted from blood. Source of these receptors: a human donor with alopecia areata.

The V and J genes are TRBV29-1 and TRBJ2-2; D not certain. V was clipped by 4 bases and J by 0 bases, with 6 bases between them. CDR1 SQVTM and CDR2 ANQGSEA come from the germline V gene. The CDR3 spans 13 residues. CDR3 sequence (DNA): TGCAGCGTTGCCCTCCCGAACACCGGGGAGCTGTTTTTT. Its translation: CSVALPNTGELFF.

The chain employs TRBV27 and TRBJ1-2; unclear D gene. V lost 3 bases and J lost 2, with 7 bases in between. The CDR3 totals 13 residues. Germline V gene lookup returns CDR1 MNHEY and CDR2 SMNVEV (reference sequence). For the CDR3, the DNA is TGTGCCAGCAGTTTTGGCCAGAACTATGGCTACACCTTC. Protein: CASSFGQNYGYTF.

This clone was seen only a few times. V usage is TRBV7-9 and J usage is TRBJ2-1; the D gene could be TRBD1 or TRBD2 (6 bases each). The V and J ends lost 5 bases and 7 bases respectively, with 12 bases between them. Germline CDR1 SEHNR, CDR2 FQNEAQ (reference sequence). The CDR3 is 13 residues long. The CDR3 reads CASSPGGGNEQFF. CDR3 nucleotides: TGTGCCAGCAGCCCCGGGGGCGGGAATGAGCAGTTCTTC. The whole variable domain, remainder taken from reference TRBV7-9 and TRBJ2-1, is DTGVSQNPRHKITKRGQNVTFRCDPISEHNRLYWYRQTLGQGPEFLTYFQNEAQLEKSRLLSDRFSAERPKGSFSTLEIQRTEQGDSAMYLCASSPGGGNEQFFGPGTRLTVL.

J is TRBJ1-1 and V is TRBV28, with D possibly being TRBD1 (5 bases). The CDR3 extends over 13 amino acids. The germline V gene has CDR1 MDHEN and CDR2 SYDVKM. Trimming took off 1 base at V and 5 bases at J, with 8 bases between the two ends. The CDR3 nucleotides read TGTGCCAGCAGTTTATATGCAGGGACTGAAGCTTTCTTT. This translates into CASSLYAGTEAFF.

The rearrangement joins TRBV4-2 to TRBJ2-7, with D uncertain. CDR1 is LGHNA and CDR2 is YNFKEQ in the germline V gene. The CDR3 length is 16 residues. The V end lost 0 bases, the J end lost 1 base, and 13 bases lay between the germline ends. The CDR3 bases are TGTGCCAGCAGCCAAGAGAGATACAATCCTTCCTACGAGCAGTACTTC. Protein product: CASSQERYNPSYEQYF.

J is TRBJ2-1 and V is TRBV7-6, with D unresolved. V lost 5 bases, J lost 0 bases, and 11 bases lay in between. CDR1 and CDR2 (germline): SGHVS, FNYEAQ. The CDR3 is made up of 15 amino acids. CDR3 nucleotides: TGTGCCAGCAGCCTAGACGGATCCTCCTACAATGAGCAGTTCTTC. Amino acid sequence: CASSLDGSSYNEQFF.

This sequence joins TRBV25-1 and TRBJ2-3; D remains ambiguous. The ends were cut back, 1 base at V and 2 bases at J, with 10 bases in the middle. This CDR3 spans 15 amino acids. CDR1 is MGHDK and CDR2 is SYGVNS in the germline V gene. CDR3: CASSEFTVSTDTQYF. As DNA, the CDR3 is TGTGCCAGCAGTGAATTTACAGTTTCCACAGATACGCAGTATTTT.

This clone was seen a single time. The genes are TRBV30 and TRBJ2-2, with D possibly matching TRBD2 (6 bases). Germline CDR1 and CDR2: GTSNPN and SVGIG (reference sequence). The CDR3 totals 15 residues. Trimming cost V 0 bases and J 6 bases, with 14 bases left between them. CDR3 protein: CAWSVRGTGAGELFF. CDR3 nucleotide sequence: TGTGCCTGGAGTGTACGGGGTACGGGAGCCGGGGAGCTGTTTTTT. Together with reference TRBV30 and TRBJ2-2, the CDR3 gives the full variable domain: SQTIHQWPATLVQPVGSPLSLECTVEGTSNPNLYWYRQAAGRGLQLLFYSVGIGQISSEVPQNLSASRPQDRQFILSSKKLLLSDSGFYLCAWSVRGTGAGELFFGEGSRLTVL.

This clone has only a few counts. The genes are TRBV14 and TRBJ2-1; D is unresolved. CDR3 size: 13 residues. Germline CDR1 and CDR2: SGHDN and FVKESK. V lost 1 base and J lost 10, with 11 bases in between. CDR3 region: CASSQGAAREQFF. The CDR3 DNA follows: TGTGCCAGCAGCCAAGGTGCCGCGCGAGAGCAGTTCTTC.

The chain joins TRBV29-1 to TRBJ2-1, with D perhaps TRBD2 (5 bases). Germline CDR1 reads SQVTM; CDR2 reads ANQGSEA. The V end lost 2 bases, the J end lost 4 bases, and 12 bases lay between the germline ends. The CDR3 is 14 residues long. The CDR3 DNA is TGCAGCGTTGAATTGTCTAGCAAATACAATGAGCAGTTCTTC. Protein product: CSVELSSKYNEQFF.

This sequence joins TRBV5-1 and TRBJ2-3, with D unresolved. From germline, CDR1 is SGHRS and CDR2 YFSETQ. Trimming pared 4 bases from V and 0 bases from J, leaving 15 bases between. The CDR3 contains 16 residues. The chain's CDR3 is CASSTWTERSTDTQYF. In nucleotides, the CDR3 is TGCGCCAGCAGCACCTGGACGGAAAGAAGCACAGATACGCAGTATTTT.

This CDR3 reads CASSYEDEQFF. DNA for the CDR3: TGTGCCAGCAGTTACGAGGATGAGCAGTTCTTC. The chain recombines TRBV2 with TRBJ2-1; no reliable D call. This CDR3 contains 11 residues. Germline CDR1 is SNHLY and CDR2 is FYNNEI. V shed 5 bases and J shed 8 bases, with 7 bases lying between them. Based on the CDR3 plus reference TRBV2 and TRBJ2-1, the full variable domain is EPEVTQTPSHQVTQMGQEVILRCVPISNHLYFYWYRQILGQKVEFLVSFYNNEISEKSEIFDDQFSVERPDGSNFTLKIRSTKLEDSAMYFCASSYEDEQFFGPGTRLTVL.

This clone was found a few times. CDR3 bases: TGTGCCAGTACCATCGTCGGGACTCTTTATAGCAATCAGCCCCAGCATTTT. This codes for CASTIVGTLYSNQPQHF. The V and J genes are TRBV19 and TRBJ1-5, with D possibly matching TRBD1 (5 bases). The CDR3 is made up of 17 amino acids. Trimming pared 7 bases from V and 0 bases from J, leaving 19 bases between. Germline lookup yields CDR1 LNHDA and CDR2 SQIVND (reference sequence).

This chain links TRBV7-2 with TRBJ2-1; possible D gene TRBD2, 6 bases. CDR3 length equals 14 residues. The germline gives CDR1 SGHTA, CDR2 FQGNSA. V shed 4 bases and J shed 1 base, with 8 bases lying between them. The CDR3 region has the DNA TGTGCCAGCAGCTCCGGGGGTTCCTACAATGAGCAGTTCTTC. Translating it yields CASSSGGSYNEQFF.

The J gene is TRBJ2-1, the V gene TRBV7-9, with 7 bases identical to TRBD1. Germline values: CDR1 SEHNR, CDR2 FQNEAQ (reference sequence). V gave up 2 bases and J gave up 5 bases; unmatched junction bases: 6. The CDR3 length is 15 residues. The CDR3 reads CASSLRQDRNNEQFF. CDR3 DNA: TGTGCCAGCAGCTTACGCCAGGACAGGAACAATGAGCAGTTCTTC.

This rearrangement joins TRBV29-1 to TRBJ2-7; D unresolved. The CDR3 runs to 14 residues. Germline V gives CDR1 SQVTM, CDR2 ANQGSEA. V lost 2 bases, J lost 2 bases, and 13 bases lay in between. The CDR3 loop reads CSVESEGRPYEQYF. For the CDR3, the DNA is TGCAGCGTTGAAAGTGAAGGACGCCCCTACGAGCAGTACTTC.

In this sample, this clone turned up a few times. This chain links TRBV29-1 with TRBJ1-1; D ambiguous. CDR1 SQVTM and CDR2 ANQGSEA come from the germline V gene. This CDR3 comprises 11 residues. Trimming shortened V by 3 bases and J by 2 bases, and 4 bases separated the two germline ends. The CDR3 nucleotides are TGCAGCGTTGACTCCAACACTGAAGCTTTCTTT. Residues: CSVDSNTEAFF.

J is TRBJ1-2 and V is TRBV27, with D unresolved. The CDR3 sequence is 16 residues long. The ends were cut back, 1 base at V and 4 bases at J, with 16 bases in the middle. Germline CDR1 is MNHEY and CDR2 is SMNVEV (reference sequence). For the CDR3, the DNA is TGTGCCAGCAGTTTATTTTCCGGGGTCGGGAGCTATGGCTACACCTTC. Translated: CASSLFSGVGSYGYTF.

The CDR3 DNA reads TGCAGCCCGGGCCCCCGCTCCGGAGAGACCGGCTACGAGCAGTACTTC. It encodes CSPGPRSGETGYEQYF. The chain has TRBV29-1 and TRBJ2-7; D not certain. The CDR3 extends over 16 amino acids. CDR1 and CDR2 from the germline V gene are SQVTM and ANQGSEA. The V gene lost 8 bases and the J gene lost 3 bases, with 26 bases spanning the gap.

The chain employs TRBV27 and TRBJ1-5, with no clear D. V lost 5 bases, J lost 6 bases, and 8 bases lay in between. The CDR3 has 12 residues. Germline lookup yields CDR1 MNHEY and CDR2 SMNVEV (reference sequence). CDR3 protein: CASSRFGQPQHF. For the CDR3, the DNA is TGTGCCAGCAGTCGGTTTGGTCAGCCCCAGCATTTT.

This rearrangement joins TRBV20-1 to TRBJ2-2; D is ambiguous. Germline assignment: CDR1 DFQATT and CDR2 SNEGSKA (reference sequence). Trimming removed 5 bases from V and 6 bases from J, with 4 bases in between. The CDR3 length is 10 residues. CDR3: CSALAGELFF. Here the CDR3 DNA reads TGCAGTGCTCTCGCCGGGGAGCTGTTTTTT.

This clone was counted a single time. CDR3 DNA: TGCGCCAGCAGCCAAGAGATCCAGGGGACGATTGTGTACGAGCAGTACTTC. Amino acids: CASSQEIQGTIVYEQYF. The gene calls are TRBV4-1 and TRBJ2-7; perhaps TRBD1 as D (6 bases). The CDR3 is 17 amino acids. V lost 0 bases to trimming and J lost 4 bases, with 19 bases between them. Germline V gene sequence: CDR1 MGHRA, CDR2 YSYEKL.

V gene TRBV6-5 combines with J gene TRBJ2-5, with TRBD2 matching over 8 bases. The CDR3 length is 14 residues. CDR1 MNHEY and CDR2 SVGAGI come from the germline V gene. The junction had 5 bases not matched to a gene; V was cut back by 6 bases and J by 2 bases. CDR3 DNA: TGTGCCAGCAGATTAAGCGGGGGTCAAGAGACCCAGTACTTC. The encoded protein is CASRLSGGQETQYF.

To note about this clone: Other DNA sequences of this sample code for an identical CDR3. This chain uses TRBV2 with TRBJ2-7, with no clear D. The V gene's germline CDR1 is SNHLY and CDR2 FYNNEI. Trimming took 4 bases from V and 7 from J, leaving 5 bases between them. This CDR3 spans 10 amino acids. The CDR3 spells CASSGYEQYF. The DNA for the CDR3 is TGTGCCAGCAGTGGATATGAGCAGTACTTC.

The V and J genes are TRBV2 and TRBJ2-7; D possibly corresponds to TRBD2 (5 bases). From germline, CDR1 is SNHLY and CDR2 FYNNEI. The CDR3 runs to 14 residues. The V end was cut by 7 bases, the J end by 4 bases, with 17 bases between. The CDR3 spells CASTLALRPYEQYF. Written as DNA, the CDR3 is TGTGCCAGCACCCTAGCCTTACGGCCGTACGAGCAGTACTTC.

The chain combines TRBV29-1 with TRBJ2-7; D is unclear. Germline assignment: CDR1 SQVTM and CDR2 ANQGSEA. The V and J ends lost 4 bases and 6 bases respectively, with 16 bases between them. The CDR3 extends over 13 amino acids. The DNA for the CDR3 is TGCAGCGTTGGTTATGGCTACCGTGCCGAGCAGTACTTC. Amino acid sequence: CSVGYGYRAEQYF.

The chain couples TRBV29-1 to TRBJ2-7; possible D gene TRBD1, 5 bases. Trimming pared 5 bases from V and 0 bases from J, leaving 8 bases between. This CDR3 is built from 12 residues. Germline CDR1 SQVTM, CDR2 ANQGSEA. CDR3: CSVQGVSYEQYF. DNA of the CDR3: TGCAGCGTTCAGGGCGTCTCCTACGAGCAGTACTTC.

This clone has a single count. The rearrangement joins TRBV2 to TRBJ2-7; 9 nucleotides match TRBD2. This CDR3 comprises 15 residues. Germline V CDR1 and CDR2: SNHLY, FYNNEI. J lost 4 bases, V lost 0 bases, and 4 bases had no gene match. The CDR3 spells CASSEAAGGPYEQYF. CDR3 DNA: TGTGCCAGCAGTGAAGCTGCGGGAGGGCCGTACGAGCAGTACTTC.

The DNA for the CDR3 is TGCAGCGTTTCGCCAGCGAACACTGAAGCTTTCTTT. Protein: CSVSPANTEAFF. J is TRBJ1-1 and V is TRBV29-1; D ambiguous. V was shortened by 5 bases and J by 1 base, with 8 bases between the two germline ends. The CDR3 loop spans 12 amino acids. CDR1 SQVTM and CDR2 ANQGSEA come from the germline V gene.